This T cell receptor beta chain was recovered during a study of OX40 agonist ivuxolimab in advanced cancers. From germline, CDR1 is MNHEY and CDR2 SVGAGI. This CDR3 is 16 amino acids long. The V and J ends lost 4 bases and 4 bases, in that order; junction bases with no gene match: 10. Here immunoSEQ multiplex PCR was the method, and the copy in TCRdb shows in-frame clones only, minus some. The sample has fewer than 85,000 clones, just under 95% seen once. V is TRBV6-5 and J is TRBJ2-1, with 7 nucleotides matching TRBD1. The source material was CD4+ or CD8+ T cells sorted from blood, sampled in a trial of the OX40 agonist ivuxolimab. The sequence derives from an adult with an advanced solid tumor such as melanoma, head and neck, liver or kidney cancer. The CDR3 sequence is CASSSDRDSKYNEQFF. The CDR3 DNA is TGTGCCAGCAGTTCAGACCGGGACAGTAAATACAATGAGCAGTTCTTC.